This T cell receptor (beta chain) was profiled in a study of cytomegalovirus exposure and HLA in healthy donors. Germline V gene data show CDR1 as MDHEN and CDR2 as SYDVKM. The CDR3 is made up of 14 amino acids. V shed 6 bases and J 3 bases; nucleotides not matched to a gene: 5. The study ran its PCR with 60 Vbeta and 13 Jbeta primers. The repertoire was sequenced with immunoSEQ multiplex PCR; TCRdb's copy has only in-frame clones and lacks some. This repertoire shows 150,000 to 200,000 clones, around four fifths found once; its top ten account for about 2.9%. This rearrangement joins TRBV28 to TRBJ1-2, with 9 bases lining up with TRBD1. This clonotype originated in a female donor in good health and CMV-seronegative. Specimen: PBMCs. This CDR3 is CASRETGGDYGYTF. CDR3 in DNA: TGTGCCAGCAGAGAGACAGGGGGTGACTATGGCTACACCTTC.